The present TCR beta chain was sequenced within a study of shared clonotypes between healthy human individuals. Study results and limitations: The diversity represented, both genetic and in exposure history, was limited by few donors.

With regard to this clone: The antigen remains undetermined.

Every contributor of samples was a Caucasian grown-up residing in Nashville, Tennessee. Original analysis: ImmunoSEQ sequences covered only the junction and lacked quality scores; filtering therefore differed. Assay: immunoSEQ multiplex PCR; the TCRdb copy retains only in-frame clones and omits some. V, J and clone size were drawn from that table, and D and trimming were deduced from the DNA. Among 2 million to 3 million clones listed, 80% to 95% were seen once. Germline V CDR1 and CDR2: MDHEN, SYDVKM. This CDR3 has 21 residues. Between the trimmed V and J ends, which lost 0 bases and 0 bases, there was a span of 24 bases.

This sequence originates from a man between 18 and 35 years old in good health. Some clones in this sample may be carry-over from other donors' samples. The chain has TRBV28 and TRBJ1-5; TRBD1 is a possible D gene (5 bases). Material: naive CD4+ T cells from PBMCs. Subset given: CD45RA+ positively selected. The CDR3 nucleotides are TGTGCCAGCAGTTTATGGCCGAGGGCAGGGTCCGTACTCTATAGCAATCAGCCCCAGCATTTT. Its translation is CASSLWPRAGSVLYSNQPQHF.